Presented here are 31 T cell receptor beta chains from one specimen sequenced in a study of cytomegalovirus exposure and HLA in healthy donors. 13 Jbeta primers and 60 Vbeta primers were used for the PCR. Measured with immunoSEQ multiplex PCR; TCRdb has only the in-frame clones, and not every one. Of 150,000 to 200,000 clones detected, roughly 80% appear once; the ten largest clones hold about 1.5%. The sample taken for sequencing was PBMCs. All receptors derive from a woman aged 25 to 39 in good health and CMV-seronegative.

J is TRBJ1-4 and V is TRBV5-4; D gene uncertain. Germline values: CDR1 SGHNT, CDR2 YYREEE (reference sequence). The CDR3 extends over 15 amino acids. V was trimmed by 2 bases and J by 2 bases, leaving 10 bases between them. The CDR3 loop is CASSLRGPTNEKLFF. The CDR3 DNA reads as TGTGCCAGCAGCTTAAGAGGGCCGACTAATGAAAAACTGTTTTTT.

This chain joins TRBV6-1 and TRBJ1-5; no clear D gene. This CDR3 has 14 amino acids. CDR1 and CDR2 (germline): MNHNS, SASEGT. The V end lost 3 bases, the J end lost 5 bases, and 11 bases lay between the germline ends. This chain's CDR3 is CASSEYTGYQPQHF. In DNA, the CDR3 is TGTGCCAGCAGTGAGTATACCGGGTATCAGCCCCAGCATTTT.

J is TRBJ1-3 and V is TRBV6-5, with D possibly being TRBD1 (6 bases). Trimming pared 2 bases from V and 0 bases from J, leaving 11 bases between. CDR1 is MNHEY, CDR2 SVGAGI, per germline. This CDR3 is built from 16 residues. This CDR3 reads CASSYVGDTSGNTIYF. DNA of the CDR3: TGTGCCAGCAGTTACGTGGGGGACACCTCTGGAAACACCATATATTTT.

The chain joins TRBV4-2 to TRBJ2-6; D remains ambiguous. Trimming pared 3 bases from V and 2 bases from J, leaving 14 bases between. CDR1 and CDR2 (germline): LGHNA, YNFKEQ. The CDR3 extends over 17 amino acids. The CDR3 sequence is CASSQSPILPGANVLTF. The CDR3 DNA reads TGTGCCAGCAGCCAGAGCCCAATTCTCCCTGGGGCCAACGTCCTGACTTTC.

The chain combines TRBV5-5 with TRBJ2-5; tentative D call: TRBD1 (6 bases). The CDR3 contains 13 residues. Between the trimmed V and J ends, which lost 2 bases and 5 bases, there was a span of 10 bases. Per the germline V gene, CDR1 is SGHKS and CDR2 is YYEKEE (reference sequence). CDR3 sequence (DNA): TGTGCCAGCAGCTTAGAGGGGGAGGAGACCCAGTACTTC. Its protein product is CASSLEGEETQYF.

The chain combines TRBV6-1 with TRBJ2-7, with D tentatively TRBD1 (5 bases). There are 13 residues in the CDR3. Germline V gene data show CDR1 as MNHNS and CDR2 as SASEGT. Trimming took 8 bases from V and 6 from J, leaving 17 bases between them. CDR3 DNA sequence: TGTGCCAGCCTCAACAGTCGTAGGGGCGAGCAGTACTTC. Amino acid sequence: CASLNSRRGEQYF.

This sequence joins TRBV28 and TRBJ2-6; D possibly corresponds to TRBD2 (5 bases). CDR3 length: 15 residues. V was cut by 4 bases and J by 0 bases, with 7 bases left in between. The germline V gene has CDR1 MDHEN and CDR2 SYDVKM. The CDR3 loop reads CASSSAGSGANVLTF. CDR3 in DNA: TGTGCCAGCAGTTCTGCGGGCTCTGGGGCCAACGTCCTGACTTTC. Based on the CDR3 plus reference TRBV28 and TRBJ2-6, the full variable domain is DVKVTQSSRYLVKRTGEKVFLECVQDMDHENMFWYRQDPGLGLRLIYFSYDVKMKEKGDIPEGYSVSREKKERFSLILESASTNQTSMYLCASSSAGSGANVLTFGAGSRLTVL.

This chain uses TRBV11-2 with TRBJ2-3, with TRBD2 matching over 9 bases. The CDR3 loop spans 14 amino acids. The germline CDR1 and CDR2 sequences are SGHAT and FQNNGV. J gave up 6 bases and V 5 bases, and 6 bases lay outside the gene matches. CDR3 sequence (DNA): TGTGCCAGCAGCCGGACTAGCGAAACGGATACGCAGTATTTT. It translates to CASSRTSETDTQYF.

The chain employs TRBV5-1 and TRBJ1-6, with a weak D call TRBD1 (6 bases). Germline V gene sequence: CDR1 SGHRS, CDR2 YFSETQ. This CDR3 region has 16 residues. Trimming left V 4 bases short and J 0 bases short, with 11 bases between. The CDR3 region is CASSRQESSYNSPLHF. The DNA of the CDR3 is TGCGCCAGCAGCCGACAGGAGAGCTCCTATAATTCACCCCTCCACTTT.

The V call is TRBV6-6, the J call TRBJ2-5; D uncertain. Germline values: CDR1 MNHNY, CDR2 SVGAGI (reference sequence). Trimming took 0 bases from V and 5 from J, leaving 7 bases between them. This CDR3 comprises 13 residues. In DNA form, the CDR3 reads TGTGCCAGCAGTTACTCCCCCGGGGAGACCCAGTACTTC. It is translated as CASSYSPGETQYF.

The chain couples TRBV27 to TRBJ2-7, with 7 bases lining up with TRBD1. Germline V gene data show CDR1 as MNHEY and CDR2 as SMNVEV (reference sequence). Trimming took 3 bases from V and 6 from J; bases not matched to a gene: 11. The CDR3 covers 15 residues. CDR3: CASSFRDSLVSEQYF. CDR3 nucleotides: TGTGCCAGCAGTTTTCGGGACAGTTTGGTTTCCGAGCAGTACTTC.

In the case of this clone: The sample holds other DNA sequences that translate to the same CDR3. This chain connects TRBV7-2 to TRBJ1-5; tentative D call: TRBD1 (6 bases). The germline V and J ends were trimmed by 1 base and 0 bases, with 7 bases remaining between them. The CDR3 length is 15 residues. CDR1 is SGHTA, CDR2 FQGNSA, per germline. CDR3 sequence reads: CASSLVGASNQPQHF. CDR3 bases: TGTGCCAGCAGCTTAGTGGGGGCTAGCAATCAGCCCCAGCATTTT.

The chain has TRBV5-4 and TRBJ2-2; 7 bases map to TRBD1. Germline CDR1 SGHNT, CDR2 YYREEE (reference sequence). There are 16 residues in the CDR3. The V segment lost 0 bases and the J segment 6 bases; nucleotides outside the gene matches: 8. CDR3 residues: CASSLAWKGGSGELFF. The CDR3 DNA reads TGTGCCAGCAGCTTGGCCTGGAAAGGGGGCTCCGGGGAGCTGTTTTTT.

This clone has more than one count but fewer than ten. The chain links TRBV5-8 to TRBJ1-1; D is ambiguous. Per germline, CDR1 SGHTS and CDR2 YDEGEE. The germline V and J ends were trimmed by 3 bases and 2 bases, with 8 bases remaining between them. The length of the CDR3 is 13 residues. CDR3 nucleotide sequence: TGTGCCAGCAGCTGGCAGGTAAACACTGAAGCTTTCTTT. This encodes CASSWQVNTEAFF.

The rearrangement joins TRBV29-1 to TRBJ1-4, with a weak D call TRBD1 (6 bases). V was shortened by 3 bases and J by 0 bases, with 20 bases between the two germline ends. The CDR3 spans 18 residues. Looked up from germline, CDR1 is SQVTM and CDR2 is ANQGSEA. In DNA form, the CDR3 reads TGCAGCGTTGACCACCCTGACAGGCAACTTGCAACTAATGAAAAACTGTTTTTT. Its protein is CSVDHPDRQLATNEKLFF.

The genes are TRBV11-2 and TRBJ2-7, with D tentatively TRBD1 (7 bases). The CDR3 extends over 15 amino acids. Germline CDR1 SGHAT, CDR2 FQNNGV. Trimming stripped 1 base from V and 2 bases from J, with 12 bases between. CDR3 amino acids: CASSLVWRGPYEQYF. DNA of the CDR3: TGTGCCAGCAGCTTAGTATGGAGGGGGCCCTACGAGCAGTACTTC.

The chain joins TRBV7-9 to TRBJ1-1; tentatively, D is TRBD1 (5 bases). Germline CDR1 reads SEHNR; CDR2 reads FQNEAQ (reference sequence). The CDR3 loop spans 13 amino acids. Trimming stripped 5 bases from V and 1 base from J, with 8 bases between. The CDR3 DNA follows: TGTGCCAGCAGCCTGGACAAGAACACTGAAGCTTTCTTT. This gives the protein CASSLDKNTEAFF.

This chain connects TRBV5-4 to TRBJ2-1, with TRBD1 as a possible D gene (5 bases). The germline V and J ends were trimmed by 4 bases and 4 bases, with 18 bases remaining between them. Germline-derived CDR1 and CDR2 are SGHNT and YYREEE (reference sequence). The length of the CDR3 is 16 residues. In DNA form, the CDR3 reads TGTGCCAGCAGCCGGATCCGCGCAGGACAATACAATGAGCAGTTCTTC. Its protein is CASSRIRAGQYNEQFF.

The rearrangement joins TRBV12-5 to TRBJ2-3, with 8 bases aligning to TRBD2. CDR3 length: 17 amino acids. V shed 7 bases and J 6 bases; nucleotides not matched to a gene: 18. Germline-derived CDR1 and CDR2 are LGHNT and FRNRAP. In DNA form, the CDR3 reads TGTGCTAGTGCCCGTTCAATCGGCGGGGGGAGGTCGGATACGCAGTATTTT. It encodes CASARSIGGGRSDTQYF. Supplemented by reference TRBV12-5 and TRBJ2-3, the full variable domain reads DARVTQTPRHKVTEMGQEVTMRCQPILGHNTVFWYRQTMMQGLELLAYFRNRAPLDDSGMPKDRFSAEMPDATLATLKIQPSEPRDSAVYFCASARSIGGGRSDTQYFGPGTRLTVL.

The V and J genes are TRBV7-9 and TRBJ2-7; a possible D gene is TRBD2 (6 bases). CDR3 length: 14 residues. CDR1 and CDR2 (germline): SEHNR, FQNEAQ (reference sequence). Trimming pared 5 bases from V and 1 base from J, leaving 12 bases between. The CDR3 region has the DNA TGTGCCAGCAGCCGCATGGGGGGTTCCTACGAGCAGTACTTC. Translation gives CASSRMGGSYEQYF.

V usage is TRBV4-1 and J usage is TRBJ2-5, with D possibly TRBD2 on 6 matching bases. V dropped 6 bases and J dropped 2 bases, with 19 bases sitting between them. Germline V gives CDR1 MGHRA, CDR2 YSYEKL. This CDR3 is 16 amino acids long. Here the CDR3 DNA reads TGCGCCAGCAGGTACTCACTAGCAGAGGCTCAAGAGACCCAGTACTTC. Its translation is CASRYSLAEAQETQYF.

This chain uses TRBV6-5 with TRBJ1-1; 10 nucleotides align to TRBD1. V gave up 2 bases and J gave up 7 bases; unmatched junction bases: 10. The CDR3 totals 16 residues. Germline CDR1 and CDR2: MNHEY and SVGAGI. The CDR3 DNA is TGTGCCAGCAGTTACCCGACCGGACAGGGGGGAATTGAAGCTTTCTTT. Translated: CASSYPTGQGGIEAFF.

The V and J genes are TRBV15 and TRBJ1-4; D is unclear. The CDR3 has 15 amino acids. Germline CDR1 and CDR2: LNHNV and YYDKDF (reference sequence). The V and J ends lost 0 bases and 7 bases respectively, with 12 bases between them. The CDR3 spells CATSRDPYEGEKLFF. The CDR3 DNA reads TGTGCCACCAGCAGAGATCCTTACGAGGGTGAAAAACTGTTTTTT.

The chain joins TRBV27 to TRBJ1-6; possibly TRBD1 for D (6 bases). CDR1 and CDR2 (germline): MNHEY, SMNVEV (reference sequence). There are 16 residues in the CDR3. The V gene lost 6 bases and the J gene lost 10 bases, with 22 bases spanning the gap. DNA of the CDR3: TGTGCCAGCAGCTTTGACCGGACAGCCCACGGGTCACCCCTCCACTTT. Translation: CASSFDRTAHGSPLHF.

This sequence joins TRBV30 and TRBJ1-2, with D possibly matching TRBD1 (6 bases). V was cut by 0 bases and J by 2 bases, with 13 bases left in between. Germline V gene sequence: CDR1 GTSNPN, CDR2 SVGIG (reference sequence). The CDR3 runs to 15 residues. CDR3 loop: CAWSVRPGVNYGYTF. The DNA for the CDR3 is TGTGCCTGGAGTGTACGGCCAGGGGTGAACTATGGCTACACCTTC.

The V and J genes are TRBV6-5 and TRBJ1-2; TRBD1 agrees at 9 bases. Germline values: CDR1 MNHEY, CDR2 SVGAGI. V lost 5 bases and J lost 7; bases outside the gene matches: 8. This CDR3 contains 14 residues. CDR3 in DNA: TGTGCCAGCAGTGTCCAACAGGGGGCGGGTGGCTACACCTTC. It yields the protein CASSVQQGAGGYTF.

The rearrangement joins TRBV6-1 to TRBJ1-1, with 7 bases fitting TRBD1. CDR3 length: 15 residues. The germline V gene encodes CDR1 MNHNS and CDR2 SASEGT. V shed 7 bases, J shed 4 bases, and the junction held 12 bases outside the gene matches. DNA for the CDR3: TGTGCCAGCACCCGAAGTGAGGGGGCGGGCACTGAAGCTTTCTTT. This translates into CASTRSEGAGTEAFF.

V gene TRBV7-8 combines with J gene TRBJ1-6, with 9 positions matching TRBD1. V shed 3 bases, J shed 4 bases, and the junction held 10 bases outside the gene matches. Germline CDR1 is SGHVS and CDR2 is FQNEAQ. CDR3 length: 18 amino acids. CDR3 region: CASSFKPGQGFYNSPLHF. In DNA form, the CDR3 reads TGTGCCAGCAGCTTTAAACCGGGACAGGGATTTTATAATTCACCCCTCCACTTT.

V and J are TRBV10-3 and TRBJ1-1, with TRBD1 matching over 7 bases. The ends lost 10 bases at V and 6 bases at J; junction bases unmatched: 5. The CDR3 extends over 11 amino acids. Germline CDR1 reads ENHRY; CDR2 reads SYGVKD. CDR3 amino acids: CATLDRAEAFF. The DNA of the CDR3 is TGTGCCACCCTCGACAGGGCTGAAGCTTTCTTT.

The chain combines TRBV27 with TRBJ1-2, with D perhaps matching TRBD1 (5 bases). The length of the CDR3 is 15 residues. V was cut by 1 base and J by 4 bases, with 13 bases left in between. CDR1 MNHEY and CDR2 SMNVEV come from the germline V gene (reference sequence). In nucleotides, the CDR3 is TGTGCCAGCAGTTTATTTGGGCGGGACCCCTATGGCTACACCTTC. Protein product: CASSLFGRDPYGYTF.

The rearrangement uses TRBV7-3 and TRBJ1-3; D ambiguous. The CDR3 sequence is 14 residues long. Germline V gene lookup returns CDR1 SGHTA and CDR2 FQGTGA. V shed 3 bases and J shed 0 bases, with 6 bases lying between them. This chain's CDR3 is CASSLHGSGNTIYF. In DNA, the CDR3 is TGTGCCAGCAGCTTGCACGGCTCTGGAAACACCATATATTTT.